The present T cell receptor (beta chain) was sequenced within a study of naive and memory T cell subsets. Study findings and constraints: Naive repertoires, especially CD8, held a few larger clonotypes, possibly memory cells re-expressing CD45RA. Over 95% of naive TCR sequences appeared only once after error correction, unlike memory subsets.

The length of the CDR3 is 15 residues. With 6 bases removed from V and 3 bases from J, the gap between germline ends came to 15 bases. Cells stained for CD3, CD4, CD8, CD45RA and CD27 were sorted into four subsets. The beta constant-region primer was an equimolar mix of two oligonucleotides covering TRBC1 and TRBC2. Four rounds of PCR amplified the ligated cDNA using nested alpha and beta constant-region primers plus SP2. Ligation attached a single-stranded oligonucleotide with a 12-nucleotide UMI and the SP2 primer to the cDNA 3' end. TCRdb re-analysed the UMI-ligation and nested PCR reads in MiXCR, keeping a single row per CDR3 protein. The data hold about 90,000 distinct CDR3 sequences, with around 10% observed a single time. In this sample, this clonotype turned up a few times. What it binds is unknown.

The rearrangement links TRBV12-3 or TRBV12-4 to TRBJ2-4; TRBD1 or TRBD2 may be the D gene (5 bases each). The TCR comes from a human donor in good health. Sequences were obtained from naive CD4+ T cells from blood. This CDR3 is CASSRRGAIKNIQYF. In nucleotides, the CDR3 is TGTGCCAGCAGCCGACGAGGGGCCATCAAAAACATTCAGTACTTC.